This T cell receptor (beta chain) stems from a study of PD-1 blockade in classical Hodgkin lymphoma. Following autologous stem cell transplantation, relapse occurred in every patient, and exposure to brentuximab vedotin varied. Measured with immunoSEQ multiplex PCR; TCRdb has only the in-frame clones, and not every one. The table has 95,000 to 100,000 clones, roughly 90% seen once. V lost 5 bases and J lost 1, with 16 bases in between. The germline gives CDR1 LNHDA, CDR2 SQIVND (reference sequence). The CDR3 is 16 residues long. This sample comprised peripheral blood mononuclear cells (PBMCs), obtained before the second cycle of nivolumab. This clonotype was obtained from a human donor with classical Hodgkin lymphoma. V usage is TRBV19 and J usage is TRBJ2-3, with D tentatively TRBD2 (7 bases). The CDR3 nucleotides read TGTGCCAGTAGTTACTCGGGGGGCGCAGGCACAGATACGCAGTATTTT. Translating gives CASSYSGGAGTDTQYF.